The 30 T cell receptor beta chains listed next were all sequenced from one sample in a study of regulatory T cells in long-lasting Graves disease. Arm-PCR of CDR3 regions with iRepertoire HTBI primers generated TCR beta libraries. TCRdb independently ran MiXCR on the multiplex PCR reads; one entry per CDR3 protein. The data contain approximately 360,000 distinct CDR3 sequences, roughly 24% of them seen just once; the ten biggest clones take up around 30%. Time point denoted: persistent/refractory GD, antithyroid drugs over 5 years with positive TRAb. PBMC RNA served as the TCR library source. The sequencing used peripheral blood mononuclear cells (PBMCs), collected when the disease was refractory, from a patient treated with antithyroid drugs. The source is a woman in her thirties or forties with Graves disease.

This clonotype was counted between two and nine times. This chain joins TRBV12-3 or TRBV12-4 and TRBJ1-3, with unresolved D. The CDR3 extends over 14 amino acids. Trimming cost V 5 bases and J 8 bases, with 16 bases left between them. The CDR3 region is CASSPRGPIDTIYF. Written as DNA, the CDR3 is TGTGCCAGCAGTCCGAGAGGACCCATAGACACCATATATTTT.

CDR3: CSVEGPSSYEQYF. In DNA form, the CDR3 reads TGCAGCGTTGAAGGACCTAGCTCCTACGAGCAGTACTTC. J is TRBJ2-7 and V is TRBV29-1; D call uncertain. Trimming took 1 base from V and 0 from J, leaving 7 bases between them. The CDR3 covers 13 residues. Germline CDR1 SQVTM, CDR2 ANQGSEA.

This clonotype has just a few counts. This CDR3 is CAISEPPNSHQETQYF. CDR3 nucleotides: TGTGCCATCAGTGAGCCCCCAAACAGCCACCAAGAGACCCAGTACTTC. This chain uses TRBV10-3 with TRBJ2-5; the D is unclear. The V end was cut by 2 bases, the J end by 0 bases, with 13 bases between. The germline V gene encodes CDR1 ENHRY and CDR2 SYGVKD. This CDR3 comprises 16 residues.

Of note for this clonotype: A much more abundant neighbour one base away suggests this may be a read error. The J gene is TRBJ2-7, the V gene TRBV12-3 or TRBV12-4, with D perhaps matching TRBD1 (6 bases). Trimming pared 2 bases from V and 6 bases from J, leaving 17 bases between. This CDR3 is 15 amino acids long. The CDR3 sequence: CASSLSLGPGVEQYF. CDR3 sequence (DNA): TGTGCCAGCAGTTTAAGCCTAGGGCCAGGGGTCGAGCAGTACTTC.

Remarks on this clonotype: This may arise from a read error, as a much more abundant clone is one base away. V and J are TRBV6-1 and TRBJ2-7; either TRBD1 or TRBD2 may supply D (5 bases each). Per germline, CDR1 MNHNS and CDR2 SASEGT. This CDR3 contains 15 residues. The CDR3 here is CASSTGAYKRYEQHF. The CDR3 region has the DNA TGTGCCAGCAGCACCGGGGCATACAAACGCTACGAGCAGCACTTC.

The CDR3 region has the DNA TGCGCCAGCAGTGAGTCGACGGTAAACGCTGGCTACGAGCAGTACTTC. Translating gives CASSESTVNAGYEQYF. The chain joins TRBV10-2 to TRBJ2-7, with no clear D. V shed 0 bases and J shed 3 bases, with 15 bases lying between them. Germline CDR1 is WSHSY and CDR2 is SAAADI. The CDR3 totals 16 residues.

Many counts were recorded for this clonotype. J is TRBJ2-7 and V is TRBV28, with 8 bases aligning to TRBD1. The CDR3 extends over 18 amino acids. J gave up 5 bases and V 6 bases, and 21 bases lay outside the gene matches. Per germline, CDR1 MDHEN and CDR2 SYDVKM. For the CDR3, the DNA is TGTGCCAGCAGCACAGCCCTTGGAGGACAGGGATCTCGCCACGAGCAGTACTTC. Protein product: CASSTALGGQGSRHEQYF.

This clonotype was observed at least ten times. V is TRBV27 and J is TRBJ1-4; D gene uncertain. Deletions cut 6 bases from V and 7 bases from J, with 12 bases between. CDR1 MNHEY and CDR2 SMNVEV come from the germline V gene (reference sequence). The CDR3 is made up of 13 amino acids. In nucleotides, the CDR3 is TGTGCCAGCAGACTTGCTCTGGGTGAAAAACTGTTTTTT. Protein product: CASRLALGEKLFF.

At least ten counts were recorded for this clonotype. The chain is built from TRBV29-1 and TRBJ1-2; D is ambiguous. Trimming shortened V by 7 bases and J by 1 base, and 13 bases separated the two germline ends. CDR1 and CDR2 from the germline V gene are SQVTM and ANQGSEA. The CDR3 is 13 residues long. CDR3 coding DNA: TGCAGCGCAAGCTTAAAGGTTAACTATGGCTACACCTTC. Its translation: CSASLKVNYGYTF.

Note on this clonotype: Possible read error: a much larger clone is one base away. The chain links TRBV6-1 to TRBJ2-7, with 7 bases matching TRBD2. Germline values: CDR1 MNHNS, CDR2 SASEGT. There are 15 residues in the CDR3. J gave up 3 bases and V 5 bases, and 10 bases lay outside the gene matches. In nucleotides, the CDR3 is TGTGCCAGCAGTCATCACCCGGGACTAAACTACGAGCAGTACTTC. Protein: CASSHHPGLNYEQYF.

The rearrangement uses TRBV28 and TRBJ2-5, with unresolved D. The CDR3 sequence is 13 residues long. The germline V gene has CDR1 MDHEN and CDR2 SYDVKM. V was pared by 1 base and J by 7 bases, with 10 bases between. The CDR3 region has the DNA TGTGCCAGCAGTTTATCCTTCTCTGGGACCCAGTACTTC. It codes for CASSLSFSGTQYF.

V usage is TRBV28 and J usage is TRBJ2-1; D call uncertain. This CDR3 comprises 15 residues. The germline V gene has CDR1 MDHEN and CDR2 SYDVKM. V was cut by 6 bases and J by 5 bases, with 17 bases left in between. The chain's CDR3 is CASSIGSSRDNEQFF. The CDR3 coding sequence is TGTGCCAGCAGCATAGGCAGTTCCCGCGACAATGAGCAGTTCTTC.

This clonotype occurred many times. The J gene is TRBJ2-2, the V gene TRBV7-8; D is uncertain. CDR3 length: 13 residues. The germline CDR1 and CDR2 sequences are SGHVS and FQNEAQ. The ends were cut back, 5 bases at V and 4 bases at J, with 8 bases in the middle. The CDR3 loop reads CASSPDGTGELFF. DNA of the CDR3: TGTGCCAGCAGCCCTGACGGCACCGGGGAGCTGTTTTTT.

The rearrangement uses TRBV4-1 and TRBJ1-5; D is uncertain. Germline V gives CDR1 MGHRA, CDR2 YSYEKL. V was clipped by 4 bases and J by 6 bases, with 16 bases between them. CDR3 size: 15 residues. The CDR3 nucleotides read TGCGCCAGCAGCCTTGACCTTCGGTGGACTCAGCCCCAGCATTTT. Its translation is CASSLDLRWTQPQHF.

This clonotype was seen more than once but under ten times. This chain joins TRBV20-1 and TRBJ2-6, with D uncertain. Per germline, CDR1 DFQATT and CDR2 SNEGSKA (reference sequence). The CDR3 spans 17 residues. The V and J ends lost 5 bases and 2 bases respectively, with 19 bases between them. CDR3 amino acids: CSAPDMAKGTGANVLTF. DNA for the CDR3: TGCAGTGCTCCTGATATGGCAAAGGGAACTGGGGCCAACGTCCTGACTTTC.

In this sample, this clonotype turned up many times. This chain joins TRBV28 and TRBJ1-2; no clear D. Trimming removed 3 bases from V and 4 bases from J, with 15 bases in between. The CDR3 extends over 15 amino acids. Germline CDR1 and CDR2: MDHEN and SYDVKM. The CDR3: CASSLLRSRSYGYTF. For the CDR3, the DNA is TGTGCCAGCAGTTTGCTCCGATCAAGGTCCTATGGCTACACCTTC.

CDR3 nucleotides: TGTGCCAGCAGGACTAGCGGGAGTCCACCAGATACGCAGTATTTT. It specifies CASRTSGSPPDTQYF. This chain uses TRBV28 with TRBJ2-3, with TRBD2 identical over 12 bases. From germline, CDR1 is MDHEN and CDR2 SYDVKM. This CDR3 has 15 amino acids. V gave up 6 bases and J gave up 4 bases; unmatched junction bases: 5. Variable domain in full (rest from reference TRBV28 and TRBJ2-3): DVKVTQSSRYLVKRTGEKVFLECVQDMDHENMFWYRQDPGLGLRLIYFSYDVKMKEKGDIPEGYSVSREKKERFSLILESASTNQTSMYLCASRTSGSPPDTQYFGPGTRLTVL.

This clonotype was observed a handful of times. Here the CDR3 reads CASTLTGNSPLHF. For the CDR3, the DNA is TGTGCCAGTACCCTGACAGGGAATTCACCCCTCCACTTT. The J gene is TRBJ1-6, the V gene TRBV19; 7 bases are a match to TRBD1. Trimming took 7 bases from V and 7 from J; bases not matched to a gene: 4. Germline V gene data show CDR1 as LNHDA and CDR2 as SQIVND (reference sequence). CDR3 length: 13 amino acids.

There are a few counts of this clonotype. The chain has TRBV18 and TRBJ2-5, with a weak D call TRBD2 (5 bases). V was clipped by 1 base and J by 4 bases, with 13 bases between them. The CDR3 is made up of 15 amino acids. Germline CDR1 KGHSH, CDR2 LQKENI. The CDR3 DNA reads TGTGCCAGCTCACCACGGTCCACCGGAGGAGAGACCCAGTACTTC. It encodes CASSPRSTGGETQYF. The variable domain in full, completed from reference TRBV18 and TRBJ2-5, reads NAGVMQNPRHLVRRRGQEARLRCSPMKGHSHVYWYRQLPEEGLKFMVYLQKENIIDESGMPKERFSAEFPKEGPSILRIQQVVRGDSAAYFCASSPRSTGGETQYFGPGTRLLVL.

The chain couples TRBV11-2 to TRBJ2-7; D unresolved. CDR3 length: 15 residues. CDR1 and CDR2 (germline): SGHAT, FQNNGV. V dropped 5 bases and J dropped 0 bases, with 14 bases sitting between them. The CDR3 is CASSLPKGYSYEQYF. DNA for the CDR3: TGTGCCAGCAGCCTCCCCAAGGGTTACTCCTACGAGCAGTACTTC.

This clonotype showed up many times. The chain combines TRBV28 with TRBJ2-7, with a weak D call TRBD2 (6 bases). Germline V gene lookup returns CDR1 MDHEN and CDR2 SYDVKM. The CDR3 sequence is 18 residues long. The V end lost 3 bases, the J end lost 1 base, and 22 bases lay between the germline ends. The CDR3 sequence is CASSFWSLGRQLSYEQYF. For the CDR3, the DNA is TGTGCCAGCAGTTTTTGGAGTCTCGGGAGACAGTTATCCTACGAGCAGTACTTC.

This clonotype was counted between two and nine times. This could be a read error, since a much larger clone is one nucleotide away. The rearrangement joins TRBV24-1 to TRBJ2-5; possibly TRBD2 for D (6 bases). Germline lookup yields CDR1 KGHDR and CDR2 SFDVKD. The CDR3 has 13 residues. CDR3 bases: TGTACCACCAGTGATCCGGGAGTGGAGACCCAGTACTTC. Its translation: CTTSDPGVETQYF.

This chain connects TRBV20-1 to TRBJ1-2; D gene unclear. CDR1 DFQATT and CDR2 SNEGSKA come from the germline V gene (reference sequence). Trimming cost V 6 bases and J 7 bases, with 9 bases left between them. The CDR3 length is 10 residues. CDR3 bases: TGCAGTGCCGGGGAGTCTGGCTACACCTTC. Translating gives CSAGESGYTF.

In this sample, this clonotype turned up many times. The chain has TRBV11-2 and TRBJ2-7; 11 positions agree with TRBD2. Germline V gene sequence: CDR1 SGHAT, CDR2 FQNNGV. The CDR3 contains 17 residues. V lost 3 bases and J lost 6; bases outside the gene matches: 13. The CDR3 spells CASSLTAGTSGSSEQYF. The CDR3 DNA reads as TGTGCCAGCAGCTTGACCGCCGGGACTAGCGGTAGCAGCGAGCAGTACTTC.

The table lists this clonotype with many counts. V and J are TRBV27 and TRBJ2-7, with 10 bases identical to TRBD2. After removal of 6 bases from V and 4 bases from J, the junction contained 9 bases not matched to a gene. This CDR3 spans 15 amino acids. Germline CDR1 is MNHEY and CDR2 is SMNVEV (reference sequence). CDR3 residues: CASRETSGVIYEQYF. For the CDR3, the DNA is TGTGCCAGCAGAGAAACTAGCGGGGTAATTTACGAGCAGTACTTC.

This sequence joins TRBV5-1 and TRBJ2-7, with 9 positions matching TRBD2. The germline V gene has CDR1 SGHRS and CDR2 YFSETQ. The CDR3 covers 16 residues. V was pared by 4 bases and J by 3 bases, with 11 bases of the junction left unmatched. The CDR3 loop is CASSKHPGLAFYEQYF. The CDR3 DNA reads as TGCGCCAGCAGCAAACATCCGGGACTAGCTTTCTACGAGCAGTACTTC.

The CDR3 coding sequence is TGCAGTGCCCGGACAGCTAGCTCCTACGAGCAGTACTTC. It yields the protein CSARTASSYEQYF. The chain carries TRBV20-1 and TRBJ2-7; D is possibly TRBD1 (6 bases). This CDR3 has 13 residues. Trimming took 6 bases from V and 0 from J, leaving 12 bases between them. Germline-derived CDR1 and CDR2 are DFQATT and SNEGSKA (reference sequence).

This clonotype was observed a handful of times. CDR3 in amino acids: CASSPFGSFHEQFF. The CDR3 DNA follows: TGTGCCAGCAGTCCCTTCGGGAGTTTCCATGAGCAGTTCTTC. This rearrangement joins TRBV28 to TRBJ2-1; D is perhaps TRBD2 (6 bases). The germline V gene has CDR1 MDHEN and CDR2 SYDVKM. Trimming shortened V by 5 bases and J by 8 bases, and 16 bases separated the two germline ends. This CDR3 comprises 14 residues.

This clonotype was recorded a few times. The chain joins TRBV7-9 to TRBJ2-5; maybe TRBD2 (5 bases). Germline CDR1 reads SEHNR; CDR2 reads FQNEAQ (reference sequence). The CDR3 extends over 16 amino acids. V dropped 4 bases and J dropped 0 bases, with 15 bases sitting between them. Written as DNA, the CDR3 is TGTGCCAGCAGCTACCAATTCTCAGCGGACCAAGAGACCCAGTACTTC. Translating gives CASSYQFSADQETQYF. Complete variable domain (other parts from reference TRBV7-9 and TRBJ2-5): DTGVSQNPRHKITKRGQNVTFRCDPISEHNRLYWYRQTLGQGPEFLTYFQNEAQLEKSRLLSDRFSAERPKGSFSTLEIQRTEQGDSAMYLCASSYQFSADQETQYFGPGTRLLVL.

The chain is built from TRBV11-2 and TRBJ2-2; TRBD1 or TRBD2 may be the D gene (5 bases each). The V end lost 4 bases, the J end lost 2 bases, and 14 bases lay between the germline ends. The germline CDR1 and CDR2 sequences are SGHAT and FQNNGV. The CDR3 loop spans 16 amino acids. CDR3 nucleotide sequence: TGTGCCAGCAGCTCAGGGACCTGTGGTAACACCGGGGAGCTGTTTTTT. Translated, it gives CASSSGTCGNTGELFF.